The T cell receptor (beta chain) under discussion was sequenced for a study of long-term antiretroviral therapy in people with HIV (dated by TCRdb to between 2021 and 2023). The study in broad terms: Collection of the earliest samples took place about a decade ahead of the 2015 WHO recommendation for immediate ART, at a time when ART was typically delayed until CD4 counts fell. A retrospective serial study tested whether changes in peripheral blood TRB repertoire composition and diversity were associated with ART initiation and durable HIV suppression. A total of some 210 cryopreserved PBMC samples were contributed to the cohort by 30 adults with confirmed HIV infection, with samples collected serially over a mean of 6 years (range 1-12). About 35% of the 30 participants with HIV were female. Test extractions of a monoclonal T-cell line alongside a few dozen polyclonal samples showed no cross-contamination during QIAcube processing. Study-wide findings and limitations: The repertoire was dominated across all time points by expanded TRB clones identified before ART initiation, although this dominance was seen to fluctuate and to decrease in many PLHIV after ART. The samples span the years 2004 to 2017, and the ART regimens used may be less effective than current regimens. Starting ART was linked to a significant rise in TRB diversity, yet even with long-term ART the diversity remained significantly lower than in transplant donor controls. Because pre-ART samples had limited cell numbers, unsorted PBMC were profiled rather than sorted CD4+ and CD8+ T cells. Inferences about post-ART repertoire changes are limited because no data were available on ART adherence, viral resistance or therapy changes. Narrower CDR3 length ranges were observed in HIV repertoires than in controls, and an antigen-experienced repertoire with only a slight naive shift after ART was suggested by the network structure. Owing to limited PBMC availability, only the TCR beta chain was sequenced, without alpha chain pairing.

Participants were included only if at least one PBMC sample before ART initiation and at least two post-ART samples were available. Every participant with HIV received treatment in the United States of America. Before DNA extraction, cryopreserved samples of about 1-11 million PBMC were thawed and then washed. At the time of the earliest PBMC sample for each participant with HIV, ages ranged from about 20 to 54 years. PBMC samples from each participant spanned 1-4 timepoints before ART initiation and 2-8 timepoints after ART initiation, with a median of 7 samples. Serial HIV viral load, CD4+ T-cell count, ART history and demographic data were obtained for every participant. Genomic DNA was extracted from unsorted PBMC with a Qiagen kit on a QIAcube, processed in batches of 12 samples. Sequencing of the TRB variable region was done with the immunoSEQ hsTCRB v3.0 assay at survey level resolution. The targeted TRB sequencing depth was about 35,000-55,000 T-cell genomes per sample. An Illumina MiSeq with a v3 150-cycle kit was used to sequence the pooled TRB libraries. The original methods were these. Repertoire analysis was performed in R inside a reproducible Nextflow workflow that covered QC, data transformation and analysis. LymphoSeq2, an R package for exploring AIRR-Seq data, was used to implement the custom analyses. Four samples yielding fewer than 5000 total TRB sequences were excluded, leaving more than 150 analyzed HIV repertoires. Among the 170 to 200 retained HIV repertoires, under 65 were collected before ART initiation and around 130 after ART initiation. Each repertoire was downsampled to 5000 TRB nucleotide sequences, and summary statistics were averaged across 100 downsampling iterations. Only TRB sequences with CDR3 regions of at least seven amino acids were retained for analysis. A Shannon entropy-derived clonality score and the Gini coefficient were used to measure diversity. In the repertoire networks, any two of the top 5000 CDR3 amino acid sequences were connected whenever the two sequences differed by an edit distance of one. Antigen specificity groups and MHC restriction were predicted for TRB CDR3 amino acid sequences with GLIPH2. CDR3 amino acid sequences were matched against VDJdb and McPAS-TCR to flag known CMV, EBV, HIV or tissue antigen associations. Pre-ART, post-ART and control groups were compared with Wilcoxon signed-rank tests and Holm-Bonferroni correction. The table was pulled from immuneACCESS by TCRdb, which kept in-frame rearrangements only. Such tables lose some clones; where checked, under half of the loss comes from unresolved V genes, and the rest has no known cause. The V and J calls and clone size come from that table; D and trimming were worked out from the DNA. A total of about 35,000 clones appear in this sample, about four fifths of them only once. The ten largest clonotypes hold approximately 3.4% of the sample.

Taken from the germline V gene, the CDR1 and CDR2 loops are SGHVS and FQNEAQ. Trimming takes 1 base from V and 5 bases from J, and the germline ends sit 9 bases apart. Spanning cysteine to phenylalanine, the CDR3 consists of 15 amino acids. The entry retains the CDR3 DNA only, 45 bases that are in frame from base 1. As to this clone: Its antigen is still unknown. No qualities accompany the bases; no much larger clone lies one base away.

The TCR was taken from a man aged 45 to 65 with HIV. The chain joins TRBV7-8 to TRBJ1-6; too little of a D gene remains to name it. The starting material was unsorted PBMCs, obtained 3 years after starting antiretroviral therapy. The sequenced DNA: TGTGCCAGCAGCTTAGAGGCACCCAATAATTCACCCCTCCACTTT. Translated, this is CASSLEAPNNSPLHF.